This record covers a single T cell receptor (beta chain). At one of its ends the junction is not consistent with the germline gene, which may arise from a read error. MiXCR was run by TCRdb on the 5' RACE reads, yielding one entry per CDR3 protein. The sample lists 500,000 to 650,000 distinct CDR3 sequences; 17% were seen once. The germline CDR1 and CDR2 sequences are DFQATT and SNEGSKA (reference sequence). The CDR3 extends over 15 amino acids. This sample stems from a study of T cells after yellow fever vaccination. The sequence came from a man aged 18 to 35 who received the YFV17D yellow fever vaccine. The J gene is TRBJ1-2, the V gene TRBV20-1; TRBD1 matches 7 bases. The sequencing used PBMCs, collected 5 days after the first yellow fever vaccination. The CDR3, as DNA: TGCTGTGCTCAACGGGGACAGCTGGAGTCCTATGGCTACACCTTC. Translating gives CCAQRGQLESYGYTF.